This T cell receptor beta chain was identified during a study of CD8 T cells in Susac syndrome. The multiple sclerosis control cohort comprised treatment-naive individuals presenting with stable or active relapsing-remitting disease. Bulk CD8+ and CD4+ cells came from magnetic negative isolation; CD8+ TEMRA by FACS. Roughly 0.45 to 1 ug RNA was reverse transcribed with random hexamers. Amplification of TCR beta CDR3 spanned 54 Vbeta and 13 Jbeta via immunoSEQ multiplex PCR. TCRdb processed the immunoSEQ multiplex PCR reads anew with MiXCR; each CDR3 protein has one entry. Among roughly 170,000 distinct CDR3 sequences listed, roughly 92% were seen once. Per the germline V gene, CDR1 is MDHEN and CDR2 is SYDVKM. The CDR3 extends over 14 amino acids. The junction had 8 bases not matched to a gene; V was cut back by 4 bases and J by 8 bases.

This sequence was found in a human donor with multiple sclerosis. Sequencing used CD4+ T cells from PBMCs. V usage is TRBV28 and J usage is TRBJ1-2; 9 positions match TRBD1. The CDR3 DNA follows: TGTGCCAGCAGTTCCGCCGGGACAGGGAAAGGCTACACCTTC. Translated: CASSSAGTGKGYTF.